The present TCR beta chain was sequenced within a study of beta chain features in type 1 diabetes. Study results and caveats: The question of HLA type influencing TCRB rearrangement was one that remained unresolved here. Type 1 diabetes patients showed fewer insertions and more deletions at VDJ junctions. Shortening that was moderate but significant affected the TCRB CDR3s of Type 1 diabetes patients in all four CD4+ subsets.

Remarks on this clone: The antigen is not known.

The whole isolated RNA underwent reverse transcription, so sequencing captured expressed TCRB transcripts. Sequencing was performed with immunoSEQ multiplex PCR; in TCRdb, only in-frame clones are kept and a portion is missing. The table records around 650,000 clones, over 10% of them present only once. Post-sort purity exceeded 95% for all sorted populations. The source is a man aged 25-45 years with type 1 diabetes. The sample consisted of naive CD4+ T cells from blood.

CDR3 in amino acids: CASSAHRDTEAFF. The CDR3 nucleotides are TGTGCCAGCAGCGCGCACAGGGACACTGAAGCTTTCTTT. The chain recombines TRBV14 with TRBJ1-1; D might be TRBD1 (6 bases). Germline V gives CDR1 SGHDN, CDR2 FVKESK. The CDR3 runs to 13 residues. Trimming cost V 5 bases and J 3 bases, with 10 bases left between them.